This T cell receptor (beta chain) was sequenced for a study of T-cell reconstitution after alpha-beta-depleted transplantation in children. In its sample, this clonotype was seen a few times. Its antigen is unidentified. Findings of the study overall: About two months after transplant, alpha-beta T cells reportedly came from several hundred expanded graft clones. From surviving recipient T cells and thymic progenitors came the high day-60 TCRbeta diversity observed in some patients. By one year post-transplant, T-cell counts and diversity largely arose from T cells that were newly produced.

The TCRbeta library was prepared with unique molecular identifiers. TCRdb ran MiXCR on the PCR reads and lists one entry per CDR3 protein. The repertoire holds hundreds of thousands of distinct CDR3 sequences, with around 14% as singletons. V lost 1 base and J lost 8; bases outside the gene matches: 19. Germline V gene sequence: CDR1 ENHRY, CDR2 SYGVKD. The CDR3 consists of 21 residues. The TCR comes from a girl aged 2 to 9 with congenital amegakaryocytic thrombocytopenia, due to receive a stem cell transplant. The genes are TRBV10-3 and TRBJ2-1; the match to TRBD2 covers 14 bases. The source was PBMCs, collected before TCRalphabeta/CD19-depleted stem cell transplant. CDR3: CAISEYPGTSGRVRMGDEQFF. The CDR3 DNA follows: TGTGCCATCAGTGAGTACCCCGGGACTAGCGGGAGAGTTCGTATGGGTGATGAGCAGTTCTTC.